The T cell receptor (beta chain) under discussion was sequenced for a study of radiotherapy plus CTLA-4 blockade in lung cancer. The germline V gene encodes CDR1 ENHRY and CDR2 SYGVKD. CDR3 length: 13 amino acids. V trimming: 10 bases; J trimming: 7 bases; junction bases outside the gene matches: 12. The assay was immunoSEQ multiplex PCR, and TCRdb's table has in-frame clones only and misses some. This table has more than 60,000 clones, less than 85% appearing once. The TCR originated in a human donor with non-small cell lung cancer who had a complete response to radiotherapy plus ipilimumab. Sequences were derived from peripheral blood, sampled from a patient treated with radiotherapy plus ipilimumab. J is TRBJ2-7 and V is TRBV10-3; 8 bases map to TRBD2. The CDR3 DNA is TGTGCCACCAGAGGCCTAGCGGGTCGGGAGCAGTACTTC. Translating it yields CATRGLAGREQYF.